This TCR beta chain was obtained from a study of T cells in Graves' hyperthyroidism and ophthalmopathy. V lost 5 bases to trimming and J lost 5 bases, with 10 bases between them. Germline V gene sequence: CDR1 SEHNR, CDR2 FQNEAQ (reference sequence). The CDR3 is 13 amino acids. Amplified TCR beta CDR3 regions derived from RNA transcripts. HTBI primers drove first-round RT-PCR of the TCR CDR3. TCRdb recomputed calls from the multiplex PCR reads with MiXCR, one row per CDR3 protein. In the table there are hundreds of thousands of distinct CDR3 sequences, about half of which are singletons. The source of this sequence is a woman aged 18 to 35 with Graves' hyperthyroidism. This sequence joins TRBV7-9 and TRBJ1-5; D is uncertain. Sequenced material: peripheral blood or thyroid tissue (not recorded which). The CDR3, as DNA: TGTGCCAGCAGCCAAGATTTGTATCAGCCCCAGCATTTT. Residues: CASSQDLYQPQHF.